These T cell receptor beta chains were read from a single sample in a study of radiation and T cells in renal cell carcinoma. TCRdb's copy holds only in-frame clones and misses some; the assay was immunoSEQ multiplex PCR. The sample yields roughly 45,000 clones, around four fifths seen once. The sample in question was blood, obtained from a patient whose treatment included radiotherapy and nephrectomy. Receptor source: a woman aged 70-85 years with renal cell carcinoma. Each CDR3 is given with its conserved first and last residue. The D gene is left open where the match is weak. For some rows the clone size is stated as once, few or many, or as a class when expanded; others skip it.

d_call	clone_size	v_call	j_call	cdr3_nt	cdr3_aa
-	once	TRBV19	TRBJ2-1	TGTGCCAGTAGTATGGGTGCGGGGTCCTACAATGAGCAGTTCTTC	CASSMGAGSYNEQFF
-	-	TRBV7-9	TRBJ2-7	TGTGCCAGCAGCTTAGCGGAACAGACCTACGAGCAGTACTTC	CASSLAEQTYEQYF
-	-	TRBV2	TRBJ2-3	TGTGCCAGCAGTGAAAGGGCCTCGAGGGATACGCAGTATTTT	CASSERASRDTQYF
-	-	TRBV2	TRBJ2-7	TGTGCCAGCAGTGATGGCTACGAGCAGTACTTC	CASSDGYEQYF
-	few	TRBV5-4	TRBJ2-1	TGTGCCAGCAGCTTGTTCGGTTCTGATGAGCAGTTCTTC	CASSLFGSDEQFF
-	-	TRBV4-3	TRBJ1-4	TGCGCCAGCAGCCAAGATTTAGGACAGAATGAAAAACTGTTTTTT	CASSQDLGQNEKLFF
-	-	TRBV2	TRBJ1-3	TGTGCCAGCAGTGAATGGGGCAGGTCTAGCTCTGGAAACACCATATATTTT	CASSEWGRSSSGNTIYF
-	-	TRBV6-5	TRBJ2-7	TGTGCCAGCAGTTCCCTAACAGAGCTGTACTTC	CASSSLTELYF
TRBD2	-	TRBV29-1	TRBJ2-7	TGCAGCGTTGAGGGTCTAGCGGGAGCATACGAGCAGTACTTC	CSVEGLAGAYEQYF
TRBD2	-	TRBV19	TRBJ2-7	TGTGCCAGTAGTATAGAGGCGGGAGGAAGGTACGAGCAGTACTTC	CASSIEAGGRYEQYF
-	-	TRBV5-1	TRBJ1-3	TGCGCCAGCAGCTCCGGTCCCAGGGATGGAAACACCATATATTTT	CASSSGPRDGNTIYF
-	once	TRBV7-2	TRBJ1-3	TGTGCCAGCAGCTTAGGGCGCTCTGGAAACACCATATATTTT	CASSLGRSGNTIYF
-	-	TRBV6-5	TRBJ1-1	TGTGCCAGCAGTTACCCCAGGGCGGGGGGCAGTGAAGCTTTCTTT	CASSYPRAGGSEAFF
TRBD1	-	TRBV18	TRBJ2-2	TGTGCCAGCTCATCCATGACCGGGACAGGCCCCAACACCGGGGAGCTGTTTTTT	CASSSMTGTGPNTGELFF
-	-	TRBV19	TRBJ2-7	TGTGCCAGTAGTATAGGGAGTATCTCCTACGAGCAGTACTTC	CASSIGSISYEQYF
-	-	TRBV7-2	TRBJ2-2	TGTGCCAGCAGCCACAGGGATTCCGGGGAGCTGTTTTTT	CASSHRDSGELFF
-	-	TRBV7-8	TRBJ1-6	TGTGCCAGCAGCCTACAAGCCGATTGGACAGCCCTTAGCTCCTATAATTCACCCCTCCACTTT	CASSLQADWTALSSYNSPLHF
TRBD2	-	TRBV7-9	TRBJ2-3	TGTGCCAGCAGCCCTAGCGGGGGGGCCACAGATACGCAGTATTTT	CASSPSGGATDTQYF
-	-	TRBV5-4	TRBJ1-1	TGTGCCAGCAGCGGGAGGCCGAACACTGAAGCTTTCTTT	CASSGRPNTEAFF
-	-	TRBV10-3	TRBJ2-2	TGTGCCATCAGTCCACGGGGGCCGGGAGATACCGGGGAGCTGTTTTTT	CAISPRGPGDTGELFF
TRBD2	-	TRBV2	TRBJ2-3	TGTGCCAGCACCGTTGGACTAGCGGGCACAGATACGCAGTATTTT	CASTVGLAGTDTQYF
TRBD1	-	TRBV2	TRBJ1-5	TGTGCCAGCAGTGCTACCGGGACAGGGGGCTTTGGCAATCAGCCCCAGCATTTT	CASSATGTGGFGNQPQHF
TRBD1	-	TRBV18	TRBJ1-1	TGTGCCAGCTCACCACGGCAGGGGGCCTTCACTGAAGCTTTCTTT	CASSPRQGAFTEAFF